The 25 T cell receptor beta chains below were found in one sample sequenced in a study of regulatory T cells in long-lasting Graves disease. Both iRepertoire HTBI primers and Arm-PCR of CDR3 regions were used to build the TCR beta libraries. TCRdb called the multiplex PCR reads again in MiXCR, with one record for every CDR3 protein. Here the sample spans about 470,000 distinct CDR3 sequences, less than 25% being singletons. Described time point: persistent/refractory GD, antithyroid drugs over 5 years with positive TRAb. Construction of the TCR library relied on RNA isolated from PBMCs. The source was peripheral blood mononuclear cells (PBMCs), collected when the disease was refractory, from a patient treated with antithyroid drugs. These receptors were taken from a female donor with Graves disease.

In its sample, this clonotype was seen a few times. This chain joins TRBV29-1 and TRBJ2-2, with 13 bases that match TRBD2. CDR1 is SQVTM, CDR2 ANQGSEA, per germline. There are 15 residues in the CDR3. V was clipped by 6 bases and J by 2 bases; unmatched bases: 3. This CDR3 reads CSVGTSGTNTGELFF. The CDR3 nucleotides are TGCAGCGTCGGGACTAGCGGGACAAACACCGGGGAGCTGTTTTTT.

The rearrangement links TRBV5-5 to TRBJ2-1, with D possibly being TRBD2 (6 bases). The CDR3 consists of 16 residues. Germline V gene data show CDR1 as SGHKS and CDR2 as YYEKEE (reference sequence). Trimming pared 5 bases from V and 4 bases from J, leaving 19 bases between. CDR3 region: CASRRSPGLPYNEQFF. In DNA, the CDR3 is TGTGCCAGCAGGCGTAGTCCGGGACTCCCATACAATGAGCAGTTCTTC.

The chain has TRBV4-3 and TRBJ2-2, with D possibly being TRBD2 (6 bases). V lost 1 base and J 5 bases, leaving 11 bases between the germline ends. The CDR3 has 15 residues. The germline V gene encodes CDR1 LGHNA and CDR2 YSLEER. Here the CDR3 DNA reads TGCGCCAGCAGCCAAGCATCTGCGGGAACCGGGGAGCTGTTTTTT. Amino acids: CASSQASAGTGELFF.

The V gene is TRBV5-1, the J gene TRBJ2-2; D not resolved. Trimming stripped 0 bases from V and 4 bases from J, with 10 bases between. Germline CDR1 SGHRS, CDR2 YFSETQ. CDR3 length equals 15 residues. In DNA, the CDR3 is TGCGCCAGCAGCTTGGACAGTCCGATCACCGGGGAGCTGTTTTTT. Protein: CASSLDSPITGELFF.

This chain uses TRBV5-8 with TRBJ2-7; 10 bases agree with TRBD1. V gave up 4 bases and J gave up 4 bases; unmatched junction bases: 8. This CDR3 contains 15 residues. Germline CDR1 reads SGHTS; CDR2 reads YDEGEE. CDR3 amino acids: CASSAGTGALYEQYF. The CDR3 DNA sequence: TGTGCCAGCAGCGCCGGGACAGGGGCGTTGTACGAGCAGTACTTC. Supplemented by reference TRBV5-8 and TRBJ2-7, the full variable domain reads EAGVTQSPTHLIKTRGQQATLRCSPISGHTSVYWYQQALGLGLQFLLWYDEGEERNRGNFPPRFSGRQFPNYSSELNVNALELEDSALYLCASSAGTGALYEQYFGPGTRLTVT.

This chain connects TRBV6-7 to TRBJ2-2, with 13 bases fitting TRBD2. TRBV6-7 is designated an ORF whose function remains uncertain. The V segment lost 4 bases and the J segment 3 bases; nucleotides outside the gene matches: 11. The CDR3 loop spans 19 amino acids. CDR3 in amino acids: CASSFLFPGLAGHTGELFF. CDR3 coding DNA: TGTGCCAGCAGTTTCCTCTTTCCGGGACTAGCGGGACACACCGGGGAGCTGTTTTTT.

This clonotype showed up just a few times. This chain links TRBV6-2 or TRBV6-3 with TRBJ1-1; D is unclear. From germline, CDR1 is MNHEY and CDR2 SVGEGT. The V end was cut by 0 bases, the J end by 8 bases, with 13 bases between. The CDR3 has 14 amino acids. In DNA, the CDR3 is TGTGCCAGCAGTTACTCGGGAGGGTCTCCCGAAGCTTTCTTT. Amino acid sequence: CASSYSGGSPEAFF.

Many counts were recorded for this clonotype. This chain joins TRBV29-1 and TRBJ2-2, with TRBD1 identical over 8 bases. Germline CDR1 SQVTM, CDR2 ANQGSEA. The CDR3 has 14 residues. V shed 7 bases and J 1 base; nucleotides not matched to a gene: 5. This CDR3 reads CSALGTGNTGELFF. CDR3 coding DNA: TGCAGCGCCTTAGGGACAGGGAACACCGGGGAGCTGTTTTTT.

This chain uses TRBV28 with TRBJ2-7; 9 bases agree with TRBD2. Losses at the gene ends were 7 bases for V and 5 bases for J; bases not matched to a gene: 9. Per germline, CDR1 MDHEN and CDR2 SYDVKM. The CDR3 loop spans 14 amino acids. CDR3 coding DNA: TGTGCCAGCACTCCCTTAGCGGGAGCCCACGAGCAGTACTTC. The encoded protein is CASTPLAGAHEQYF.

This clonotype was observed a single time. The likely explanation is a read error, given a far larger clone one base away. This chain uses TRBV7-9 with TRBJ2-7, with D possibly TRBD2 on 6 matching bases. V gave up 3 bases and J gave up 2 bases, with 14 bases separating them. The CDR3 is 15 amino acids. CDR1 SEHNR and CDR2 FQNEAQ come from the germline V gene (reference sequence). CDR3 in amino acids: CASSLIADLPYEQYF. Here the CDR3 DNA reads TGTGCCAGCAGCTTGATAGCGGATCTCCCCTACGAGCAGTACTTC.

The table lists this clonotype with many counts. The chain links TRBV7-8 to TRBJ1-4; D perhaps matches TRBD1 (5 bases). The CDR3 consists of 13 residues. The germline V gene encodes CDR1 SGHVS and CDR2 FQNEAQ. V shed 3 bases and J shed 7 bases, with 9 bases lying between them. In nucleotides, the CDR3 is TGTGCCAGCAGCTTCCAGGGACGTGAAAAACTGTTTTTT. This encodes CASSFQGREKLFF.

This clonotype was counted ten times or more. The CDR3, as DNA: TGTGCCAGCAGTTCTGGGCTTCAGCCCCAGCATTTT. Residues: CASSSGLQPQHF. The rearrangement joins TRBV27 to TRBJ1-5; D is undetermined. V dropped 4 bases and J dropped 6 bases, with 7 bases sitting between them. Germline V gene data show CDR1 as MNHEY and CDR2 as SMNVEV (reference sequence). There are 12 residues in the CDR3.

As to this clonotype: A much larger clone lies one base from this, so it may be a read error. The gene calls are TRBV28 and TRBJ2-1, with 7 bases aligning to TRBD2. J lost 10 bases, V lost 6 bases, and 18 bases had no gene match. There are 16 residues in the CDR3. In germline, CDR1 is MDHEN, CDR2 SYDVKM. The CDR3 here is CASSPIGRAGTYEQFF. The CDR3 coding sequence is TGTGCCAGCAGCCCTATTGGGAGGGCAGGAACCTACGAGCAGTTCTTC.

A note on this clonotype: This may arise from a read error, as a much more abundant clone is one base away. In nucleotides, the CDR3 is TGCGCCGGCAGCACAAACAGGGGCGGCTACGAGCAGTACTTC. Translating it yields CAGSTNRGGYEQYF. The chain combines TRBV5-1 with TRBJ2-7, with 7 bases identical to TRBD1. Germline V gives CDR1 SGHRS, CDR2 YFSETQ. This CDR3 is 14 amino acids long.

This clonotype was counted at least ten times. This rearrangement joins TRBV7-2 to TRBJ1-2, with TRBD1 as a possible D gene (6 bases). Germline values: CDR1 SGHTA, CDR2 FQGNSA. The CDR3 has 15 amino acids. With 0 bases removed from V and 1 base from J, the gap between germline ends came to 9 bases. The DNA for the CDR3 is TGTGCCAGCAGCTTAGCGGGACACAATAACTATGGCTACACCTTC. Translation: CASSLAGHNNYGYTF.

This clonotype came up many times. V is TRBV12-3 or TRBV12-4 and J is TRBJ1-2; 8 nucleotides line up with TRBD1. The length of the CDR3 is 18 residues. Trimming at V came to 6 bases and at J to 2 bases, leaving 17 bases not matched to a gene. CDR3 DNA sequence: TGTGCCAGCAGAAAAGGGCGGGACAGGCTAAAGGGCAACTATGGCTACACCTTC. Protein sequence: CASRKGRDRLKGNYGYTF.

This clonotype was detected ten times or more. The rearrangement joins TRBV6-2 or TRBV6-3 to TRBJ1-4; a weak D match, TRBD1 (5 bases). Germline V lookup: CDR1 MNHEY, CDR2 SVGEGT. Trimming removed 5 bases at V and 8 bases at J, with 21 bases between. This CDR3 is built from 16 residues. CDR3 protein: CASSRDGLLEDEKLFF. Here the CDR3 DNA reads TGTGCCAGCAGTAGGGACGGGCTCCTCGAAGACGAAAAACTGTTTTTT.

This clonotype was picked up many times. The rearrangement uses TRBV5-1 and TRBJ1-2, with D possibly being TRBD1 (5 bases). The CDR3 covers 14 residues. CDR1 SGHRS and CDR2 YFSETQ come from the germline V gene. V was trimmed by 3 bases and J by 6 bases, leaving 15 bases between them. The CDR3 DNA is TGCGCCAGCAGCTGGGGCCAGAGTGCGGATGGCTACACCTTC. Translation: CASSWGQSADGYTF.

There are many counts of this clonotype. This rearrangement joins TRBV7-2 to TRBJ1-6, with TRBD1 identical over 9 bases. The CDR3 is made up of 19 amino acids. The V and J ends lost 4 bases and 0 bases, in that order; junction bases with no gene match: 10. The germline CDR1 and CDR2 sequences are SGHTA and FQGNSA. CDR3 bases: TGTGCCAGCAGCTCGCGCCTACAGGGGGCGGCCTCCTATAATTCACCCCTCCACTTT. This codes for CASSSRLQGAASYNSPLHF.

This clonotype was seen at least ten times. J is TRBJ2-1 and V is TRBV28, with 10 bases aligning to TRBD2. With 4 bases clipped from V and 2 bases from J, the junction kept 2 bases outside the gene matches. The CDR3 length is 15 residues. The germline gives CDR1 MDHEN, CDR2 SYDVKM. The CDR3, as DNA: TGTGCCAGCAGTTGGACTAGCGGAGCCTACAATGAGCAGTTCTTC. Its translation is CASSWTSGAYNEQFF.

This clonotype has ten or more counts. This chain uses TRBV15 with TRBJ1-4; D might be TRBD1 (6 bases). The CDR3 extends over 15 amino acids. Germline CDR1 LNHNV, CDR2 YYDKDF (reference sequence). V was trimmed by 4 bases and J by 11 bases, leaving 20 bases between them. This CDR3 reads CATSTGDSALSKLFF. In nucleotides, the CDR3 is TGTGCCACCAGCACAGGGGATAGCGCTTTAAGCAAACTGTTTTTT.

There are a few counts of this clonotype. The chain uses TRBV20-1 and TRBJ2-7; 13 bases line up with TRBD2. Germline values: CDR1 DFQATT, CDR2 SNEGSKA (reference sequence). This CDR3 region has 16 residues. V trimming: 1 base; J trimming: 5 bases; junction bases outside the gene matches: 8. The CDR3 nucleotides are TGCAGTGCTAGAGGACTAGCGGGAGGATCAGTGGACGAGCAGTACTTC. Protein product: CSARGLAGGSVDEQYF.

This clonotype was detected a few times. V is TRBV18 and J is TRBJ1-2; no reliable D call. The CDR3 is made up of 13 amino acids. Trimming removed 4 bases from V and 7 bases from J, with 13 bases in between. Germline V gene sequence: CDR1 KGHSH, CDR2 LQKENI. The CDR3 reads CASSQPRPGGYTF. The CDR3 DNA follows: TGTGCCAGCTCACAGCCAAGGCCCGGTGGCTACACCTTC.

About this clonotype: Given a much more abundant clone one base away, this may be a read error. The V and J genes are TRBV12-3 or TRBV12-4 and TRBJ2-2, with D uncertain. V shed 8 bases and J shed 5 bases, with 9 bases lying between them. CDR3 size: 12 residues. DNA of the CDR3: TGTGCCAGCCCTTGGGCGACCGGGGAGCTGTTTTTT. Protein product: CASPWATGELFF.

The genes are TRBV30 and TRBJ1-2, with D uncertain. The length of the CDR3 is 16 residues. V gave up 0 bases and J gave up 1 base, with 15 bases separating them. From germline, CDR1 is GTSNPN and CDR2 SVGIG (reference sequence). CDR3 bases: TGTGCCTGGAGTGTCGGTCTACGCCACGATAACTATGGCTACACCTTC. Protein product: CAWSVGLRHDNYGYTF.